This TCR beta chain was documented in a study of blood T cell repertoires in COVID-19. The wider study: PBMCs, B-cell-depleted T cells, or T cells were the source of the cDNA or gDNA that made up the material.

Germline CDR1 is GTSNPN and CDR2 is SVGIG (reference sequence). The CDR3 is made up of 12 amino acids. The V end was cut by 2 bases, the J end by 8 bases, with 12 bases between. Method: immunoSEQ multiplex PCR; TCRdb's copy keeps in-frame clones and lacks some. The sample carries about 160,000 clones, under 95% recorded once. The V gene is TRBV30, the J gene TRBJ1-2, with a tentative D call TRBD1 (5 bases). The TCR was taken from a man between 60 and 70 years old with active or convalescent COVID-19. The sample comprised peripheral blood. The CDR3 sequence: CAWSPGTQGYTF. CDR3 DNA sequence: TGTGCCTGGAGTCCCGGGACTCAAGGCTACACCTTC.